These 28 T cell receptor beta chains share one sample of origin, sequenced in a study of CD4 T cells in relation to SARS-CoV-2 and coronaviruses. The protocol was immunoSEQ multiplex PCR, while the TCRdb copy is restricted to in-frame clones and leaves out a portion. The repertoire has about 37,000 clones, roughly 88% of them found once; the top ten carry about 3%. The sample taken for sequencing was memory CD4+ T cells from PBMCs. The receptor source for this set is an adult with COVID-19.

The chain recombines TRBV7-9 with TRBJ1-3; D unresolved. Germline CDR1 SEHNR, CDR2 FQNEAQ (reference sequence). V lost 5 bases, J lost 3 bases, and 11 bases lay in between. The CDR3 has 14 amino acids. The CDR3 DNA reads TGTGCCAGCAGCCCAGTAGGACTTGGAAACACCATATATTTT. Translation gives CASSPVGLGNTIYF.

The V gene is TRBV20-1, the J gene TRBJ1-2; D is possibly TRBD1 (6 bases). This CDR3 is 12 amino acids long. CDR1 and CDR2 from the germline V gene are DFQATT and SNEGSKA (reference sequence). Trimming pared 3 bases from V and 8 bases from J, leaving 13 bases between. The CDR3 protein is CSASLGGRGYTF. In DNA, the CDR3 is TGCAGTGCTAGTCTGGGGGGCAGGGGCTACACCTTC.

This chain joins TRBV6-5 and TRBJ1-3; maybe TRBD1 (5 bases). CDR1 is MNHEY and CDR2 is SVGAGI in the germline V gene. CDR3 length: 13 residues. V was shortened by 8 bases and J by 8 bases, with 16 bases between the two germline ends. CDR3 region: CASDRDSSYTIYF. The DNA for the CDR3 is TGTGCCAGCGACCGCGACAGCTCCTACACCATATATTTT.

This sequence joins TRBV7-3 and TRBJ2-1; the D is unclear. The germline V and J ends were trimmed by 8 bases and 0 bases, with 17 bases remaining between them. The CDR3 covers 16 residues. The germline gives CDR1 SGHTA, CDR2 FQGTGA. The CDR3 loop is CASQNEWVSSYNEQFF. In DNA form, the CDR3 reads TGTGCCAGCCAAAACGAGTGGGTGAGCTCCTACAATGAGCAGTTCTTC. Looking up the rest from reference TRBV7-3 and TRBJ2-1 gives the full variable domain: GAGVSQTPSNKVTEKGKYVELRCDPISGHTALYWYRQSLGQGPEFLIYFQGTGAADDSGLPNDRFFAVRPEGSVSTLKIQRTERGDSAVYLCASQNEWVSSYNEQFFGPGTRLTVL.

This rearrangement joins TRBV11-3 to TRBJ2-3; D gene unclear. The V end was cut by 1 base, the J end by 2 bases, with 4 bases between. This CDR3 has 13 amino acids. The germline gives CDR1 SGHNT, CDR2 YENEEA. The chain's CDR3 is CASSLGDTDTQYF. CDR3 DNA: TGTGCCAGCAGCTTAGGAGACACAGATACGCAGTATTTT.

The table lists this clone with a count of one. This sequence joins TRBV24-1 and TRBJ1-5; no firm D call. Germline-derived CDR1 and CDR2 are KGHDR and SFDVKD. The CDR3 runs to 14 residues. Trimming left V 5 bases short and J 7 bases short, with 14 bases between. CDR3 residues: CATSASRVGQPQHF. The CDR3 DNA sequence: TGTGCCACCAGTGCGTCAAGGGTCGGACAGCCCCAGCATTTT.

The CDR3 spells CASSYMTLETQYF. The DNA of the CDR3 is TGTGCCAGCAGTTACATGACTTTAGAGACCCAGTACTTC. The rearrangement links TRBV6-6 to TRBJ2-5, with D unclear. The CDR3 runs 13 residues. Trimming stripped 2 bases from V and 4 bases from J, with 8 bases between. The germline V gene has CDR1 MNHNY and CDR2 SVGAGI (reference sequence).

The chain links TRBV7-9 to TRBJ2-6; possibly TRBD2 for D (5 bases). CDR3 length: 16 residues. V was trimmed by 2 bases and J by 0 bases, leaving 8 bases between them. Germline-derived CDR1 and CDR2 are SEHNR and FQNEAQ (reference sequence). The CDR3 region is CASSLLALSGANVLTF. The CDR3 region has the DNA TGTGCCAGCAGCTTACTAGCTCTCTCTGGGGCCAACGTCCTGACTTTC.

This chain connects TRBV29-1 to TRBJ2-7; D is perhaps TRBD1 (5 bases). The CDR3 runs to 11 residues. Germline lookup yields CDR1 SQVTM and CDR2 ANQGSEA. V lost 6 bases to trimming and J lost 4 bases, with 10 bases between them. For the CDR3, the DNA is TGCAGCGTATCTACAGGATACGAGCAGTACTTC. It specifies CSVSTGYEQYF.

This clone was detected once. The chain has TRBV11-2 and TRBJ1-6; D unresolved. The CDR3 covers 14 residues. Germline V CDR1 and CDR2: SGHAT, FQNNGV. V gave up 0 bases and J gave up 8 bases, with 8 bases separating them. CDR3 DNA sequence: TGTGCCAGCAGCTTAGAAGGAGGGTATTCACCCCTCCACTTT. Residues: CASSLEGGYSPLHF.

The CDR3, as DNA: TGTGCCAGCAGCTTAGTTTTTGTGGCGGGGGCGGGAGAGACCCAGTACTTC. Translating it yields CASSLVFVAGAGETQYF. This rearrangement joins TRBV7-2 to TRBJ2-5, with a possible D match to TRBD2 (7 bases). The length of the CDR3 is 17 residues. The V and J ends lost 1 base and 4 bases respectively, with 19 bases between them. From germline, CDR1 is SGHTA and CDR2 FQGNSA. The full variable domain, in which reference TRBV7-2 and TRBJ2-5 provide the parts outside the CDR3, is GAGVSQSPSNKVTEKGKDVELRCDPISGHTALYWYRQSLGQGLEFLIYFQGNSAPDKSGLPSDRFSAERTGGSVSTLTIQRTQQEDSAVYLCASSLVFVAGAGETQYFGPGTRLLVL.

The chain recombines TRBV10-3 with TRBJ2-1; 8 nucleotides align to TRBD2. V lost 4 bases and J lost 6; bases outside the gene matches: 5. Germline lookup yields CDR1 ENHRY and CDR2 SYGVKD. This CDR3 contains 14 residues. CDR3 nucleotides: TGTGCCATCAGTGGAGCGGGAGAAATCAATGAGCAGTTCTTC. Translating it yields CAISGAGEINEQFF.

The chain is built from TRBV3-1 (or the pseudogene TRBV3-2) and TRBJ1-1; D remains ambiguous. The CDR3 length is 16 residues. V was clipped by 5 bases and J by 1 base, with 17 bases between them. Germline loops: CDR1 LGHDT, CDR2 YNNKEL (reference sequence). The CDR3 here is CASSGQLGRKNTEAFF. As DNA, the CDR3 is TGTGCCAGCAGCGGGCAGTTGGGGAGAAAGAACACTGAAGCTTTCTTT.

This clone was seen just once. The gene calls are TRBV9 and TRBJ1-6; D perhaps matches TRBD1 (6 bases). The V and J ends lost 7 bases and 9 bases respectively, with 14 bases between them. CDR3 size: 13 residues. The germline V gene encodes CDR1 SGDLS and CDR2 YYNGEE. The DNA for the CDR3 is TGTGCCAGCTCAGCTCTAGGGGGTTCACCCCTCCACTTT. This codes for CASSALGGSPLHF.

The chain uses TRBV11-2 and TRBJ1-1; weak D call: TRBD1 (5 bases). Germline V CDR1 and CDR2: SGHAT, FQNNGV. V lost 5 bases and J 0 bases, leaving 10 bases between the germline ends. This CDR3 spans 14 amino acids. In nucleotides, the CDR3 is TGTGCCAGCAGCATTCAGGGAATGAACACTGAAGCTTTCTTT. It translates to CASSIQGMNTEAFF.

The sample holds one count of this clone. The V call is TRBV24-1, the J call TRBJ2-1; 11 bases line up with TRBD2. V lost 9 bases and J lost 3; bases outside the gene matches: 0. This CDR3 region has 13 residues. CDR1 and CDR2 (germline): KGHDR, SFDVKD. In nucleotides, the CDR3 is TGTGCCACCGGGACTAGCGGCTACAATGAGCAGTTCTTC. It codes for CATGTSGYNEQFF.

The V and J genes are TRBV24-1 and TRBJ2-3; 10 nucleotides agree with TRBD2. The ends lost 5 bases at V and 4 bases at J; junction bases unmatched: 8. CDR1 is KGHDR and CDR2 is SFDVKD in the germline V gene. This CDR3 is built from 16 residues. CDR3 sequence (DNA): TGTGCCACCAGTGTGGCTAGCGGGAGTCTCTCAGATACGCAGTATTTT. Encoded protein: CATSVASGSLSDTQYF.

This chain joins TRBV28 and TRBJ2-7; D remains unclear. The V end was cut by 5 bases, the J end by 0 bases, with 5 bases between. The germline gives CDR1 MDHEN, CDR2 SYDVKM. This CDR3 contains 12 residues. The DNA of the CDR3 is TGTGCCAGCAGTCCAAGCTCCTACGAGCAGTACTTC. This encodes CASSPSSYEQYF.

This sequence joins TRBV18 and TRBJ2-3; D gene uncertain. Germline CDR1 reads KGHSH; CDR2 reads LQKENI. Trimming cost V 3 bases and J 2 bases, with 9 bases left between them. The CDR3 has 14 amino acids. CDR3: CASSPWIDTDTQYF. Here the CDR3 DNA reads TGTGCCAGCTCACCCTGGATCGACACAGATACGCAGTATTTT.

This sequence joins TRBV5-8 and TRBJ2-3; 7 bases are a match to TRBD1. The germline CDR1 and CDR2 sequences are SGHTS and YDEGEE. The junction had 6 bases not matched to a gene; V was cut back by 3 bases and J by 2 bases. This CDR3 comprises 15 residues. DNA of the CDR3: TGTGCCAGCAGCTCCCGGGACAGAGTCACAGATACGCAGTATTTT. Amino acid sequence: CASSSRDRVTDTQYF.

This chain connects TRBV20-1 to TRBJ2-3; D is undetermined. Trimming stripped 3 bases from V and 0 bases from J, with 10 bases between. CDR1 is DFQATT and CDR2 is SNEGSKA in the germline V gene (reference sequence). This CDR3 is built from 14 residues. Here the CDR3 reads CSASLAVSTDTQYF. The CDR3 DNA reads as TGCAGTGCTAGTCTGGCGGTGAGCACAGATACGCAGTATTTT.

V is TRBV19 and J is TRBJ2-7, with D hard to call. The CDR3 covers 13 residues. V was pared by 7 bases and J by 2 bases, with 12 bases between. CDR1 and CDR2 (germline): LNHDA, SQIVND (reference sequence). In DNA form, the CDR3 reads TGTGCCAGTAAGCAGGACGGTACCTACGAGCAGTACTTC. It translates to CASKQDGTYEQYF. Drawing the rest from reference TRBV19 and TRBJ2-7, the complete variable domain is DGGITQSPKYLFRKEGQNVTLSCEQNLNHDAMYWYRQDPGQGLRLIYYSQIVNDFQKGDIAEGYSVSREKKESFPLTVTSAQKNPTAFYLCASKQDGTYEQYFGPGTRLTVT.

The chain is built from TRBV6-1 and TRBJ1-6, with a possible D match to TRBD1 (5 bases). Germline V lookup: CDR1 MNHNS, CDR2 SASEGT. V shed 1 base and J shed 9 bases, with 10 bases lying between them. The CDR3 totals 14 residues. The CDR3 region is CASSEGRVISPLHF. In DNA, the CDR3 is TGTGCCAGCAGTGAAGGCAGGGTGATTTCACCCCTCCACTTT.

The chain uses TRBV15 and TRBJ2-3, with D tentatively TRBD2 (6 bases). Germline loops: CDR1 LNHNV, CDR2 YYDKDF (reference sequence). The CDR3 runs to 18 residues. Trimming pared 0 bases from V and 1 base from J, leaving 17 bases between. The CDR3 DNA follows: TGTGCCACCAGCAGAGATTTATTCAGGGAGGTAGGCACAGATACGCAGTATTTT. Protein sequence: CATSRDLFREVGTDTQYF.

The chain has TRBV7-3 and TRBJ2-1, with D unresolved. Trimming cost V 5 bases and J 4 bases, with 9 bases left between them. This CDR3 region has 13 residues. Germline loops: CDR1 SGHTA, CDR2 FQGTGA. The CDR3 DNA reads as TGTGCCAGCAGCCTTCAAGGGTACAATGAGCAGTTCTTC. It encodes CASSLQGYNEQFF.

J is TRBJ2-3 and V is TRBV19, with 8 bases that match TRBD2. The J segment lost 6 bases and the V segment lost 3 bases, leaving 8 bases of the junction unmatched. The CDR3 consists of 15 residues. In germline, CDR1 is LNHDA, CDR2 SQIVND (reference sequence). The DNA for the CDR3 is TGTGCCAGTAGTATCCTTGCGGGAGGTAGGGATACGCAGTATTTT. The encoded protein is CASSILAGGRDTQYF.

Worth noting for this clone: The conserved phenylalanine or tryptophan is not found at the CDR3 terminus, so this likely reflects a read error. The CDR3 bases are TGTGCCAGTAGAAGCCAGAATTCACCCCTCCACCTT. Encoded protein: CASRSQNSPLHL. The chain couples TRBV19 to TRBJ1-6; no definite D call. Germline V gene sequence: CDR1 LNHDA, CDR2 SQIVND (reference sequence). The length of the CDR3 is 12 residues. The ends were cut back, 6 bases at V and 7 bases at J, with 7 bases in the middle.

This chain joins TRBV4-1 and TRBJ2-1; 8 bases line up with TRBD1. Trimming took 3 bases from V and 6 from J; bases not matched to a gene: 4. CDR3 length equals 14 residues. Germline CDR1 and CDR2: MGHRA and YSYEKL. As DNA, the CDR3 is TGCGCCAGCAGCCACCGAGACAGGGGCAATGAGCAGTTCTTC. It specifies CASSHRDRGNEQFF.